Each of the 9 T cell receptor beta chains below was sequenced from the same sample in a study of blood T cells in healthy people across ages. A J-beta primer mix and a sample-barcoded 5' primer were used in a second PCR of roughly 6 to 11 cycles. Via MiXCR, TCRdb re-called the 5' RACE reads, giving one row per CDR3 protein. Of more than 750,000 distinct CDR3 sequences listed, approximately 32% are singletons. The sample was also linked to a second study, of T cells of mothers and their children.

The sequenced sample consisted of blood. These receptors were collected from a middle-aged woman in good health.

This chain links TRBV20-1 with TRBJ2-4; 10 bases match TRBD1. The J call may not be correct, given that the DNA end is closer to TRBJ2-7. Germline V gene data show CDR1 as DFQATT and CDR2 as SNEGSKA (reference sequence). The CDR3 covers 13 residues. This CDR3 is CSGLGQGTYEQYF. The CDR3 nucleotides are TGCAGTGGTTTGGGACAGGGGACCTACGAGCAGTACTTC.

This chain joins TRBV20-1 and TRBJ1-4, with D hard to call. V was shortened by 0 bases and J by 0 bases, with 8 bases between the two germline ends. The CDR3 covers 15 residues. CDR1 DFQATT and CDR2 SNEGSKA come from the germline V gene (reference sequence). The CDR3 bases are TGCAGTGCTAGAGAGGGCAGCGCAACTAATGAAAAACTGTTTTTT. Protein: CSAREGSATNEKLFF.

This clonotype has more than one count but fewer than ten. This CDR3 is CASSQGIGSGSTDTQYF. The CDR3 region has the DNA TGCGCCAGCAGCCAAGGCATCGGAAGCGGGTCCACAGATACGCAGTATTTT. The J gene is TRBJ2-3, the V gene TRBV4-3; D perhaps matches TRBD2 (6 bases). The CDR3 covers 17 residues. CDR1 is LGHNA and CDR2 is YSLEER in the germline V gene. V gave up 1 base and J gave up 2 bases, with 16 bases separating them.

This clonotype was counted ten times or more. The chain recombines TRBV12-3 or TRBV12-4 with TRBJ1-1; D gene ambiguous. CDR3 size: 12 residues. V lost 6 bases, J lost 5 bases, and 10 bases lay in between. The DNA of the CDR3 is TGTGCCAGCAGCTTACGGGGAACTGAAGCTTTCTTT. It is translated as CASSLRGTEAFF.

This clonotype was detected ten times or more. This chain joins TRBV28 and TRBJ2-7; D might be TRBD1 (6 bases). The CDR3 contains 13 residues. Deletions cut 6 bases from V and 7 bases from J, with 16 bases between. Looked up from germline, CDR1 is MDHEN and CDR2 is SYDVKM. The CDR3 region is CASSFRGLGEQYF. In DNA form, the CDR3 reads TGTGCCAGCAGCTTCAGGGGCTTGGGTGAGCAGTACTTC.

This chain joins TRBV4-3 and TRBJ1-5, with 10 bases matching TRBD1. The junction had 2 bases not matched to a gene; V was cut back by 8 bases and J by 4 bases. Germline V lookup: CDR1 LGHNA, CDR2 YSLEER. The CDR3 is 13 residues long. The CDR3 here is CASGTGVNQPQHF. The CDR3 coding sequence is TGCGCCAGCGGGACAGGGGTTAATCAGCCCCAGCATTTT.

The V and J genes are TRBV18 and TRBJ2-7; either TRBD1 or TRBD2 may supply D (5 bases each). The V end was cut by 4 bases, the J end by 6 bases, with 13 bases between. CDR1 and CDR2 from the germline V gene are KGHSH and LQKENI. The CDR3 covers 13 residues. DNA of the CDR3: TGTGCCAGCTCACGGGACGGCCTCTCCGAGCAGTACTTC. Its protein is CASSRDGLSEQYF. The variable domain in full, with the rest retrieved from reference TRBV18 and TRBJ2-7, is NAGVMQNPRHLVRRRGQEARLRCSPMKGHSHVYWYRQLPEEGLKFMVYLQKENIIDESGMPKERFSAEFPKEGPSILRIQQVVRGDSAAYFCASSRDGLSEQYFGPGTRLTVT.

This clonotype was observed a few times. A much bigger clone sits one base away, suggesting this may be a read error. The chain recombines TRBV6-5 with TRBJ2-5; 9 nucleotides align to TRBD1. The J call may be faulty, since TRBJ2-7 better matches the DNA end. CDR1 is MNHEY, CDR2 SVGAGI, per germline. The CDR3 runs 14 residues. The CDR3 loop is CAASGGTGSYEQYF. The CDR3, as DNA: TGTGCCGCCTCGGGCGGGACAGGGTCTTACGAGCAGTACTTC.

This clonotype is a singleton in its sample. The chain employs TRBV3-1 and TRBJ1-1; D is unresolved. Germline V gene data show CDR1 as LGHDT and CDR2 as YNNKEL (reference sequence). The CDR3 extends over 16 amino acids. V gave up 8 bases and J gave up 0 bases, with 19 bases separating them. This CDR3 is CASSLGRRPMNTEAFF. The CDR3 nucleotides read TGTGCCAGCTCGCTCGGACGTCGCCCGATGAACACTGAAGCTTTCTTT.